This entry lists 10 T cell receptor beta chains sequenced from one sample in a study of blood T cell repertoires in COVID-19. Clones were sequenced by immunoSEQ multiplex PCR, and TCRdb holds only the in-frame ones, with some missing. The sample has around 150,000 clones, around 85% seen once. Sequencing used peripheral blood. The receptor set was obtained from a human donor with acute or convalescent COVID-19. The donor label of this sample is uncertain.

This clone was detected only once. This chain uses TRBV6-5 with TRBJ1-2; D not resolved. The CDR3 contains 14 residues. V was clipped by 5 bases and J by 4 bases, with 14 bases between them. The V gene's germline CDR1 is MNHEY and CDR2 SVGAGI. The DNA for the CDR3 is TGTGCCAGCAGTCCCGACGCGGGGAGCTATGGCTACACCTTC. As protein: CASSPDAGSYGYTF.

The rearrangement joins TRBV9 to TRBJ1-1; no reliable D call. Germline lookup yields CDR1 SGDLS and CDR2 YYNGEE. This CDR3 contains 16 residues. V lost 0 bases to trimming and J lost 3 bases, with 15 bases between them. The DNA of the CDR3 is TGTGCCAGCAGCGTAGTTCCCTACCCCGGGGACACTGAAGCTTTCTTT. It yields the protein CASSVVPYPGDTEAFF.

V gene TRBV28 combines with J gene TRBJ1-1; possibly TRBD1 for D (6 bases). From germline, CDR1 is MDHEN and CDR2 SYDVKM. The CDR3 totals 17 residues. Trimming removed 1 base at V and 1 base at J, with 16 bases between. CDR3 residues: CASSLSRGLSPNTEAFF. The DNA for the CDR3 is TGTGCCAGCAGTTTATCGCGGGGGCTATCACCGAACACTGAAGCTTTCTTT.

This clone was picked up one time. This chain joins TRBV7-2 and TRBJ2-1; 13 bases fit TRBD2. The ends lost 6 bases at V and 0 bases at J; junction bases unmatched: 11. This CDR3 contains 19 residues. Germline CDR1 is SGHTA and CDR2 is FQGNSA. CDR3 region: CASSRPTSGGVSSYNEQFF. CDR3 nucleotides: TGTGCCAGCAGTCGCCCTACTAGCGGGGGGGTTAGCTCCTACAATGAGCAGTTCTTC.

This rearrangement joins TRBV3-1 (or the pseudogene TRBV3-2) to TRBJ1-1, with D unclear. V lost 1 base and J lost 4, with 7 bases in between. The V gene's germline CDR1 is LGHDT and CDR2 YNNKEL (reference sequence). CDR3 length equals 13 residues. CDR3 sequence reads: CASSQVRGTEAFF. CDR3 nucleotide sequence: TGTGCCAGCAGCCAAGTGAGAGGCACTGAAGCTTTCTTT.

This clone was recorded once. The chain employs TRBV7-2 and TRBJ2-4; 10 positions agree with TRBD2. The CDR3 has 18 amino acids. CDR1 and CDR2 (germline): SGHTA, FQGNSA. After removal of 5 bases from V and 0 bases from J, the junction contained 10 bases not matched to a gene. The CDR3 sequence: CASSPIAAGGVAKNIQYF. In DNA form, the CDR3 reads TGTGCCAGCAGCCCAATCGCAGCGGGGGGGGTAGCCAAAAACATTCAGTACTTC.

This clone has a single count. V and J are TRBV3-1 (or the pseudogene TRBV3-2) and TRBJ2-1; D is possibly TRBD2 (5 bases). This CDR3 comprises 17 residues. The V end was cut by 1 base, the J end by 4 bases, with 17 bases between. Germline assignment: CDR1 LGHDT and CDR2 YNNKEL (reference sequence). The CDR3 loop is CASSQALAPSVYNEQFF. As DNA, the CDR3 is TGTGCCAGCAGCCAAGCATTAGCGCCTTCGGTTTACAATGAGCAGTTCTTC.

The chain uses TRBV27 and TRBJ1-2; possibly TRBD1 for D (5 bases). CDR1 and CDR2 from the germline V gene are MNHEY and SMNVEV (reference sequence). This CDR3 is built from 13 residues. Deletions cut 4 bases from V and 2 bases from J, with 8 bases between. The DNA for the CDR3 is TGTGCCAGCAGTTCCAGGGCAAACTATGGCTACACCTTC. It encodes CASSSRANYGYTF.

The chain is built from TRBV2 and TRBJ2-3; 7 nucleotides match TRBD2. The CDR3 covers 15 residues. The ends lost 6 bases at V and 4 bases at J; junction bases unmatched: 10. Germline CDR1 is SNHLY and CDR2 is FYNNEI. The CDR3 DNA is TGTGCCAGCAGAAGACTAGCCCAGGACGCAGATACGCAGTATTTT. Translating it yields CASRRLAQDADTQYF.

This clone was observed once. This chain connects TRBV28 to TRBJ2-7; no definite D call. V was cut by 5 bases and J by 7 bases, with 9 bases left in between. The CDR3 has 11 residues. CDR1 is MDHEN and CDR2 is SYDVKM in the germline V gene. The CDR3 nucleotides are TGTGCCAGCAGTCGTGGCACGGAGCAGTACTTC. Translated: CASSRGTEQYF.